Below, one TCR beta chain is given with its context. Authors' analysis steps: The assay estimated nucleated cells by amplifying reference gene primers. Clones were sequenced by immunoSEQ multiplex PCR, and TCRdb holds only the in-frame ones, with some missing. V and J calls plus clone size are reproduced from that table; the DNA served to infer D and trimming. This table has around 220,000 clones, about 91% appearing once. The CDR3 runs to 19 residues. With 0 bases removed from V and 4 bases from J, the gap between germline ends came to 24 bases. Germline CDR1 MGHRA, CDR2 YSYEKL. These data come from a study of blood T cell repertoires in COVID-19. Across the whole study: Samples taken during acute and convalescent COVID-19 were collected in the United States, Italy and Spain. T cells, B-cell-depleted T cells, or PBMCs supplied cDNA or gDNA.

The V call is TRBV4-1, the J call TRBJ2-5; possible D gene TRBD1, 5 bases. The source is a man aged 18 to 30 with active or convalescent COVID-19. Sample: peripheral blood. CDR3 region: CASSQDLLGGAGERETQYF. The CDR3 DNA is TGCGCCAGCAGCCAAGATCTTTTGGGTGGGGCAGGCGAACGAGAGACCCAGTACTTC.